One and the same sample provided the 28 T cell receptor beta chains below, sequenced in a study of T-cell reconstitution after alpha-beta-depleted transplantation in children. Researchers prepared the TCRbeta library using unique molecular identifiers, the study reports. TCRdb re-called the PCR reads with MiXCR, one entry per CDR3 protein. The sample carries 330,000 or so distinct CDR3 sequences, roughly 7.8% recorded once. Study-level points and caveats: It was newly produced T cells that mostly accounted for T-cell counts and diversity one year after transplant.

No cognate antigen is known for these TCRs. Material: peripheral blood, obtained 360 days after TCRalphabeta/CD19-depleted stem cell transplant. Receptors originate from a female patient aged 2 to 10 who had a stem cell transplant for Fanconi anemia, so the T cells may come from the graft donor.

This clonotype showed up many times. The genes are TRBV24-1 and TRBJ2-1; D gene ambiguous. Trimming removed 1 base from V and 6 bases from J, with 6 bases in between. The CDR3 covers 13 residues. Germline assignment: CDR1 KGHDR and CDR2 SFDVKD. CDR3 residues: CATSDFGTNEQFF. CDR3 in DNA: TGTGCCACCAGTGATTTTGGTACCAATGAGCAGTTCTTC.

The CDR3 sequence: CAWNSFGTDTQYF. CDR3 sequence (DNA): TGTGCCTGGAACAGTTTTGGAACAGATACGCAGTATTTT. V and J are TRBV30 and TRBJ2-3; D ambiguous. Trimming took off 4 bases at V and 3 bases at J, with 11 bases between the two ends. This CDR3 has 13 residues. Germline V gene data show CDR1 as GTSNPN and CDR2 as SVGIG (reference sequence).

The chain has TRBV20-1 and TRBJ1-2; D possibly corresponds to TRBD1 (5 bases). The CDR3 sequence is 12 residues long. Germline V CDR1 and CDR2: DFQATT, SNEGSKA (reference sequence). Trimming removed 6 bases from V and 4 bases from J, with 12 bases in between. The CDR3 DNA is TGCAGTGCCATTCAGGGAACCTATGGCTACACCTTC. As protein: CSAIQGTYGYTF.

At least ten counts were recorded for this clonotype. The chain has TRBV3-1 and TRBJ2-2; 10 nucleotides line up with TRBD2. The germline V gene has CDR1 LGHDT and CDR2 YNNKEL (reference sequence). Trimming cost V 5 bases and J 6 bases; bases outside gene matches: 9. The CDR3 runs 16 residues. The CDR3 nucleotides read TGTGCCAGCAGCTGGAAAGCGGGAGGGCCTGCCGGGGAGCTGTTTTTT. Its protein is CASSWKAGGPAGELFF.

This clonotype was counted many times. This rearrangement joins TRBV12-3 or TRBV12-4 to TRBJ1-1; a weak D match, TRBD1 (6 bases). Trimming took 4 bases from V and 4 from J, leaving 16 bases between them. The CDR3 length is 15 residues. The CDR3: CASSSLVGGGTEAFF. The CDR3 nucleotides are TGTGCCAGCAGTTCCCTTGTAGGGGGAGGCACTGAAGCTTTCTTT.

This clonotype was recorded a few times. The chain couples TRBV24-1 to TRBJ2-1; 7 nucleotides match TRBD1. The V segment lost 0 bases and the J segment 4 bases; nucleotides outside the gene matches: 2. The CDR3 totals 15 residues. The germline gives CDR1 KGHDR, CDR2 SFDVKD. Written as DNA, the CDR3 is TGTGCCACCAGTGATTTGGTGGACAGGTACAATGAGCAGTTCTTC. Translation gives CATSDLVDRYNEQFF.

In its sample, this clonotype was seen many times. The V gene is TRBV20-1, the J gene TRBJ2-5, with D possibly being TRBD1 or TRBD2 (6 bases each). Trimming left V 1 base short and J 5 bases short, with 17 bases between. This CDR3 has 15 residues. From germline, CDR1 is DFQATT and CDR2 SNEGSKA (reference sequence). The CDR3 spells CSARVSGAVYETQYF. CDR3 bases: TGCAGTGCTAGAGTGTCGGGGGCCGTTTATGAGACCCAGTACTTC.

The gene calls are TRBV7-3 and TRBJ2-5; 7 nucleotides match TRBD2. V trimming: 5 bases; J trimming: 4 bases; junction bases outside the gene matches: 10. Germline V CDR1 and CDR2: SGHTA, FQGTGA. The CDR3 spans 15 residues. CDR3: CASSTIGLVGETQYF. Here the CDR3 DNA reads TGTGCCAGCAGCACGATTGGACTAGTAGGAGAGACCCAGTACTTC. The full variable domain, rest sourced from reference TRBV7-3 and TRBJ2-5, is GAGVSQTPSNKVTEKGKYVELRCDPISGHTALYWYRQSLGQGPEFLIYFQGTGAADDSGLPNDRFFAVRPEGSVSTLKIQRTERGDSAVYLCASSTIGLVGETQYFGPGTRLLVL.

This clonotype has at least ten counts. The rearrangement uses TRBV5-1 and TRBJ2-3; D is possibly TRBD1 or TRBD2 (5 bases each). In germline, CDR1 is SGHRS, CDR2 YFSETQ. This CDR3 contains 15 residues. V lost 0 bases to trimming and J lost 2 bases, with 10 bases between them. The CDR3 DNA is TGCGCCAGCAGCTTGGCGGGGCACCACACAGATACGCAGTATTTT. Encoded protein: CASSLAGHHTDTQYF. The full variable domain, rest sourced from reference TRBV5-1 and TRBJ2-3, is KAGVTQTPRYLIKTRGQQVTLSCSPISGHRSVSWYQQTPGQGLQFLFEYFSETQRNKGNFPGRFSGRQFSNSRSEMNVSTLELGDSALYLCASSLAGHHTDTQYFGPGTRLTVL.

There are many counts of this clonotype. The gene calls are TRBV15 and TRBJ2-3; tentatively, D is TRBD2 (6 bases). CDR3 size: 14 residues. The germline gives CDR1 LNHNV, CDR2 YYDKDF (reference sequence). Trimming removed 4 bases at V and 4 bases at J, with 12 bases between. The chain's CDR3 is CATSKGGVPDTQYF. The CDR3 DNA is TGTGCCACCAGCAAGGGCGGGGTCCCAGATACGCAGTATTTT.

This clonotype showed up many times. This sequence joins TRBV7-2 and TRBJ1-1; D not certain. CDR3 size: 15 residues. V lost 1 base and J 1 base, leaving 10 bases between the germline ends. Germline loops: CDR1 SGHTA, CDR2 FQGNSA. DNA for the CDR3: TGTGCCAGCAGCTTAGTTCTGGGATGGAACACTGAAGCTTTCTTT. It translates to CASSLVLGWNTEAFF.

V and J are TRBV6-5 and TRBJ2-1; D gene uncertain. This CDR3 is built from 14 residues. Germline V gene sequence: CDR1 MNHEY, CDR2 SVGAGI. Trimming removed 4 bases at V and 8 bases at J, with 15 bases between. The CDR3 is CASSSPGSKDEQFF. The CDR3, as DNA: TGTGCCAGCAGTTCCCCAGGCTCTAAGGATGAGCAGTTCTTC.

This clonotype was seen repeatedly, ten times or more. The chain employs TRBV12-3 or TRBV12-4 and TRBJ2-1; no definite D call. The CDR3 runs to 15 residues. Trimming cost V 5 bases and J 2 bases, with 13 bases left between them. The CDR3 protein is CASSLFGPTYNEQFF. The DNA for the CDR3 is TGTGCCAGCAGTCTCTTTGGGCCGACCTACAATGAGCAGTTCTTC.

This clonotype was counted ten times or more. The chain links TRBV29-1 to TRBJ1-1; tentatively, D is TRBD1 (6 bases). The CDR3 has 14 amino acids. Germline V gene data show CDR1 as SQVTM and CDR2 as ANQGSEA. The V gene lost 8 bases and the J gene lost 5 bases, with 21 bases spanning the gap. CDR3 loop: CSHRGGEGRTEAFF. CDR3 sequence (DNA): TGCAGCCATAGGGGGGGCGAGGGACGTACTGAAGCTTTCTTT. Full variable domain (outside the CDR3, taken from reference TRBV29-1 and TRBJ1-1): SAVISQKPSRDICQRGTSLTIQCQVDSQVTMMFWYRQQPGQSLTLIATANQGSEATYESGFVIDKFPISRPNLTFSTLTVSNMSPEDSSIYLCSHRGGEGRTEAFFGQGTRLTVV.

This chain uses TRBV5-1 with TRBJ1-6, with 8 bases aligning to TRBD1. The germline V gene has CDR1 SGHRS and CDR2 YFSETQ. Trimming at V came to 4 bases and at J to 7 bases, leaving 7 bases not matched to a gene. The CDR3 runs to 15 residues. CDR3 DNA: TGCGCCAGCAGCAAGGACAGGGTGCAGAATTCACCCCTCCACTTT. This encodes CASSKDRVQNSPLHF.

This clonotype has at least ten counts. The CDR3 here is CASSFVGGSEAFF. In nucleotides, the CDR3 is TGTGCCAGCAGCTTTGTTGGGGGATCTGAAGCTTTCTTT. The chain is built from TRBV7-9 and TRBJ1-1; weak D call: TRBD1 (5 bases). Trimming left V 3 bases short and J 6 bases short, with 11 bases between. The V gene's germline CDR1 is SEHNR and CDR2 FQNEAQ (reference sequence). CDR3 length: 13 amino acids. The complete variable domain, with remaining parts taken from reference TRBV7-9 and TRBJ1-1, reads DTGVSQNPRHKITKRGQNVTFRCDPISEHNRLYWYRQTLGQGPEFLTYFQNEAQLEKSRLLSDRFSAERPKGSFSTLEIQRTEQGDSAMYLCASSFVGGSEAFFGQGTRLTVV.

V gene TRBV6-5 combines with J gene TRBJ1-5; no clear D gene. CDR1 is MNHEY and CDR2 is SVGAGI in the germline V gene. Trimming stripped 8 bases from V and 4 bases from J, with 18 bases between. The CDR3 contains 15 residues. The CDR3 reads CASRTGEGWNQPQHF. The CDR3 nucleotides are TGTGCCAGCCGCACTGGTGAGGGCTGGAATCAGCCCCAGCATTTT.

This clonotype was detected many times. The chain carries TRBV6-5 and TRBJ1-6; D remains ambiguous. The germline V gene encodes CDR1 MNHEY and CDR2 SVGAGI. This CDR3 comprises 14 residues. Trimming pared 0 bases from V and 9 bases from J, leaving 9 bases between. The CDR3 sequence is CASSYSKRLSPLHF. The CDR3 coding sequence is TGTGCCAGCAGTTACTCGAAGAGACTTTCACCCCTCCACTTT.

This clonotype was observed many times. The CDR3 DNA is TGTGCCAGCATGCGGCTCACTGAAGCTTTCTTT. As protein: CASMRLTEAFF. The chain uses TRBV6-1 and TRBJ1-1; D ambiguous. The CDR3 runs 11 residues. Per germline, CDR1 MNHNS and CDR2 SASEGT. With 7 bases removed from V and 4 bases from J, the gap between germline ends came to 7 bases.

This clonotype appeared many times. This chain connects TRBV20-1 to TRBJ1-2; TRBD1 matches at 7 bases. The CDR3 is 12 amino acids. V shed 5 bases, J shed 3 bases, and the junction held 3 bases outside the gene matches. CDR1 is DFQATT, CDR2 SNEGSKA, per germline (reference sequence). The chain's CDR3 is CSADRVDYGYTF. In DNA form, the CDR3 reads TGCAGTGCTGACAGGGTGGACTATGGCTACACCTTC.

This clonotype was recorded at least ten times. The chain links TRBV29-1 to TRBJ1-2, with 9 bases aligning to TRBD1. V dropped 6 bases and J dropped 4; count of bases not matched to a gene: 6. The CDR3 extends over 13 amino acids. In germline, CDR1 is SQVTM, CDR2 ANQGSEA. CDR3 sequence (DNA): TGCAGCGTCCAACAGGGGGCGGTCTATGGCTACACCTTC. Residues: CSVQQGAVYGYTF.

This clonotype was picked up a small number of times. V and J are TRBV4-2 and TRBJ2-1, with 11 bases identical to TRBD1. The germline V gene encodes CDR1 LGHNA and CDR2 YNFKEQ. J gave up 9 bases and V 7 bases, and 14 bases lay outside the gene matches. There are 16 residues in the CDR3. This CDR3 is CASTESGTGGYREQFF. DNA of the CDR3: TGTGCCAGCACTGAATCCGGGACAGGGGGGTATCGTGAGCAGTTCTTC.

This clonotype showed up many times. The CDR3 DNA sequence: TGCAGTGTGGGCCTGTCCTACGAGCAGTACTTC. This gives the protein CSVGLSYEQYF. The chain uses TRBV20-1 and TRBJ2-7; D uncertain. Trimming took 7 bases from V and 1 from J, leaving 8 bases between them. This CDR3 has 11 amino acids. Germline loops: CDR1 DFQATT, CDR2 SNEGSKA (reference sequence).

There are many counts of this clonotype. The V gene is TRBV7-9, the J gene TRBJ2-5, with D unclear. This CDR3 comprises 14 residues. V was pared by 2 bases and J by 5 bases, with 12 bases between. Germline V gene sequence: CDR1 SEHNR, CDR2 FQNEAQ (reference sequence). CDR3 amino acids: CASSLFGQAETQYF. In DNA form, the CDR3 reads TGTGCCAGCAGCTTATTTGGGCAAGCGGAGACCCAGTACTTC.

This clonotype was observed at least ten times. CDR3 sequence: CATSDLGLDTDTQYF. In nucleotides, the CDR3 is TGTGCCACCAGTGATCTGGGACTAGACACAGATACGCAGTATTTT. The chain is built from TRBV24-1 and TRBJ2-3; TRBD2 matches 8 bases. CDR1 is KGHDR, CDR2 SFDVKD, per germline. Trimming removed 3 bases from V and 2 bases from J; junction bases left unmatched: 3. This CDR3 region has 15 residues.

Points on this clonotype: A much larger clone sits a single nucleotide away, making a read error possible. J is TRBJ2-3 and V is TRBV24-1; D gene unclear. The CDR3 covers 11 residues. From germline, CDR1 is KGHDR and CDR2 SFDVKD. The CDR3 is CTTSASDTQYF. The CDR3 nucleotides read TGTACCACCAGTGCCTCAGATACGCAGTATTTT.

The sample holds one count of this clonotype. This chain connects TRBV5-1 to TRBJ2-3; 11 nucleotides line up with TRBD2. V shed 7 bases and J 2 bases; nucleotides not matched to a gene: 12. This CDR3 is built from 17 residues. CDR1 is SGHRS and CDR2 is YFSETQ in the germline V gene. The CDR3 bases are TGCGCCAGCGGCCGTCAAACTAGCGGGGGCCTCACAGATACGCAGTATTTT. Its protein is CASGRQTSGGLTDTQYF.

V and J are TRBV24-1 and TRBJ2-3; no reliable D call. CDR1 and CDR2 (germline): KGHDR, SFDVKD. V gave up 1 base and J gave up 5 bases, with 6 bases separating them. This CDR3 is built from 13 residues. The CDR3 DNA sequence: TGTGCCACCAGTGATTTCCTATTAGATACGCAGTATTTT. Its protein product is CATSDFLLDTQYF.